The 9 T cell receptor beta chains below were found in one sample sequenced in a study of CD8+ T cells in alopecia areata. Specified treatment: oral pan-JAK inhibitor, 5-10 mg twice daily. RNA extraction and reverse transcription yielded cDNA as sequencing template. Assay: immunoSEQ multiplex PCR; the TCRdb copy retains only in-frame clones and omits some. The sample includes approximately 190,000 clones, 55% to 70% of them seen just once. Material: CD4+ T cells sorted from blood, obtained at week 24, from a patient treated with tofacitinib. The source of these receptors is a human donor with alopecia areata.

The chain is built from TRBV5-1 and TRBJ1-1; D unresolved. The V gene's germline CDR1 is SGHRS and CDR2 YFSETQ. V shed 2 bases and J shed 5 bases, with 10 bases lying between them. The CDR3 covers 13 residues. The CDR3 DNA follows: TGCGCCAGCAGCTTTGTCGGTGGGACTGAAGCTTTCTTT. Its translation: CASSFVGGTEAFF.

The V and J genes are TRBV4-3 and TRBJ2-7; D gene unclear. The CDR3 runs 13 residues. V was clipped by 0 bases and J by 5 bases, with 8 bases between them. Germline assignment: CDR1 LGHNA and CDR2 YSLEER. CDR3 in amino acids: CASSQDRNHEQYF. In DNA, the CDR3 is TGCGCCAGCAGCCAAGATCGGAATCACGAGCAGTACTTC.

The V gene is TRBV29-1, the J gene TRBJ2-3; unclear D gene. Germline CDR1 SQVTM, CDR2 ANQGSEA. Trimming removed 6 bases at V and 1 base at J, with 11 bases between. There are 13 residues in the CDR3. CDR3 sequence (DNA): TGCAGCGTCTTAGGGCGAGGCACAGATACGCAGTATTTT. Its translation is CSVLGRGTDTQYF.

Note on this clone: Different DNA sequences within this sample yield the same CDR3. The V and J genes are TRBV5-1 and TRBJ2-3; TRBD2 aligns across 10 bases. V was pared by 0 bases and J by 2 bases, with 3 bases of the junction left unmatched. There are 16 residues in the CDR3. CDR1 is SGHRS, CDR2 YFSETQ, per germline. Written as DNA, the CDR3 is TGCGCCAGCAGCTTGGGACTAGCGGGTGACACAGATACGCAGTATTTT. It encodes CASSLGLAGDTDTQYF.

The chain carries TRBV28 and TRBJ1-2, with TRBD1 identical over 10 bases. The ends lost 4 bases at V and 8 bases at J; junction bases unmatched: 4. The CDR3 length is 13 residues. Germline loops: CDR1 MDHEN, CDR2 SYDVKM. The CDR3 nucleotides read TGTGCCAGCAGTTACCGGGACAGGGGCGGCTACACCTTC. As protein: CASSYRDRGGYTF.

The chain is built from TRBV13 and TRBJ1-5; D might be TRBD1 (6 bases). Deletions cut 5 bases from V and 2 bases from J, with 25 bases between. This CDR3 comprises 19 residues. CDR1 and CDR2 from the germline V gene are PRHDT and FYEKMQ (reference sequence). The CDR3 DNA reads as TGTGCCAGCAGCCGAAGCAGGGGACTGAGCGGGAGAGGCAATCAGCCCCAGCATTTT. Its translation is CASSRSRGLSGRGNQPQHF.

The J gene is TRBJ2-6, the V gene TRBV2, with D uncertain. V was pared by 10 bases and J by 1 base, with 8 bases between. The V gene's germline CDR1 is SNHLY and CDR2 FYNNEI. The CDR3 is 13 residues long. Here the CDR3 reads CAKKASGANVLTF. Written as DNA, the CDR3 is TGTGCCAAAAAAGCATCTGGGGCCAACGTCCTGACTTTC.

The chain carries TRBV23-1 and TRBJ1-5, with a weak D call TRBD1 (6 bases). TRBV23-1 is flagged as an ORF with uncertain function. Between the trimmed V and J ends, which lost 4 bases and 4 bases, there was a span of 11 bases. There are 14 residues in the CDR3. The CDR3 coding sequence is TGCGCCAGCAGTCTCAGGGGCCCTAATCAGCCCCAGCATTTT. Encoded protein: CASSLRGPNQPQHF.

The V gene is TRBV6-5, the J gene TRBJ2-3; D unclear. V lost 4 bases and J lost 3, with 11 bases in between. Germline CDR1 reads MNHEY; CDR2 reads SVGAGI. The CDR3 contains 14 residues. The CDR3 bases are TGTGCCAGCAGTTCCGCTCTTTCAACAGATACGCAGTATTTT. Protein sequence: CASSSALSTDTQYF.